The 30 T cell receptor beta chains listed next were all sequenced from one sample in a study of T cell repertoires in aging, cancer and after chemotherapy. TRB rearrangements spanning V, D and J were amplified using mixed TRB-A/B primers. Via MiXCR, TCRdb re-called the multiplex PCR reads, giving one row per CDR3 protein. The sample contains about 3,200 distinct CDR3 sequences, 20% to 25% of which appear only once. Amplification of TCR beta used genomic DNA extracted from peripheral blood. Sequencing input: blood. The origin of the receptors is a human donor with a blood cancer.

Notes on this clonotype: A much larger clonotype is one base distant, so this may be a read error. The chain joins TRBV30 to TRBJ1-1; the D is unclear. The CDR3 extends over 12 amino acids. CDR1 and CDR2 from the germline V gene are GTSNPN and SVGIG (reference sequence). The CDR3 protein is CAWTAQNTKAFF. For the CDR3, the DNA is TGTGCCTGGACAGCGCAGAACACTAAAGCTTTCTTT. Based on the CDR3 plus reference TRBV30 and TRBJ1-1, the full variable domain is SQTIHQWPATLVQPVGSPLSLECTVEGTSNPNLYWYRQAAGRGLQLLFYSVGIGQISSEVPQNLSASRPQDRQFILSSKKLLLSDSGFYLCAWTAQNTKAFFGQGTRLTVV.

This clonotype is deemed medium-sized (0.01 to 0.1%). J is TRBJ1-1 and V is TRBV27, with 8 bases fitting TRBD1. V shed 2 bases, J shed 6 bases, and the junction held 8 bases outside the gene matches. The CDR3 is 15 amino acids. Germline CDR1 is MNHEY and CDR2 is SMNVEV (reference sequence). The CDR3 DNA is TGTGCCAGCAGTTTACAGGGGGCGATGGGCGCTGAAGCTTTCTTT. Its translation: CASSLQGAMGAEAFF.

By its share, this clonotype is medium-sized. CDR3 loop: CASSLRGTGELFF. The DNA for the CDR3 is TGTGCCAGCAGCCTCAGGGGTACCGGGGAGCTGTTTTTT. This chain links TRBV12-3 or TRBV12-4 with TRBJ2-2; possibly TRBD1 for D (6 bases). Between the trimmed V and J ends, which lost 6 bases and 5 bases, there was a span of 10 bases. The CDR3 runs to 13 residues.

This clonotype is labeled as medium-sized. The chain carries TRBV11-2 and TRBJ2-5, with 8 nucleotides matching TRBD2. This CDR3 spans 14 amino acids. Germline CDR1 is SGHAT and CDR2 is FQNNGV. V gave up 1 base and J gave up 6 bases; unmatched junction bases: 4. Here the CDR3 reads CASSLAGGRKTQYF. The CDR3 DNA follows: TGTGCCAGCAGCTTAGCGGGGGGGCGCAAGACCCAGTACTTC.

CDR3 in DNA: TGTGCCAGCAGCTTGGGGCGGGGGGCGAACACCGGGGAGCTGTTTTTT. It yields the protein CASSLGRGANTGELFF. The V call is TRBV7-6, the J call TRBJ2-2, with 8 bases fitting TRBD2. There are 16 residues in the CDR3. Losses at the gene ends were 3 bases for V and 0 bases for J; bases not matched to a gene: 3. CDR1 is SGHVS, CDR2 FNYEAQ, per germline. Full variable domain (rest looked up from reference TRBV7-6 and TRBJ2-2): GAGVSQSPRYKVTKRGQDVALRCDPISGHVSLYWYRQALGQGPEFLTYFNYEAQQDKSGLPNDRFSAERPEGSISTLTIQRTEQRDSAMYRCASSLGRGANTGELFFGEGSRLTVL.

This clonotype is termed medium-sized (0.01 to 0.1%). The rearrangement joins TRBV19 to TRBJ2-7; 7 bases are a match to TRBD1. The CDR3 is made up of 12 amino acids. The trim removed 6 bases at V and 6 bases at J, leaving 5 bases unmatched. CDR1 and CDR2 (germline): LNHDA, SQIVND (reference sequence). The CDR3 sequence is CASRISGGEQYF. CDR3 DNA sequence: TGTGCCAGTAGGATCTCAGGGGGCGAGCAGTACTTC.

This clonotype was counted only a few times. The CDR3 coding sequence is TGTGCCAGCAGCTTGGCCAATAGTGAAAAACTGTTTTTT. This translates into CASSLANSEKLFF. The chain couples TRBV5-6 to TRBJ1-4; D not certain. This CDR3 spans 13 amino acids. The V end was cut by 0 bases, the J end by 7 bases, with 7 bases between. Germline V CDR1 and CDR2: SGHDT, YYEEEE.

Judged by abundance, this clonotype is medium-sized (0.01 to 0.1%). The rearrangement links TRBV30 to TRBJ1-6; 7 bases map to TRBD1. CDR1 is GTSNPN and CDR2 is SVGIG in the germline V gene (reference sequence). With V trimmed by 3 bases and J by 7 bases, 6 bases remained unmatched. The CDR3 loop spans 14 amino acids. The CDR3 loop is CAWRTGSGNSPLHF. The CDR3 region has the DNA TGTGCCTGGAGGACAGGGTCGGGAAATTCACCCCTCCACTTT. Full variable domain (remainder filled in from reference TRBV30 and TRBJ1-6): SQTIHQWPATLVQPVGSPLSLECTVEGTSNPNLYWYRQAAGRGLQLLFYSVGIGQISSEVPQNLSASRPQDRQFILSSKKLLLSDSGFYLCAWRTGSGNSPLHFGNGTRLTVT.

The chain is built from TRBV30 and TRBJ2-7; 8 nucleotides line up with TRBD1. Germline V gene data show CDR1 as GTSNPN and CDR2 as SVGIG (reference sequence). The CDR3 covers 13 residues. V lost 4 bases, J lost 5 bases, and 7 bases stayed unmatched. CDR3 bases: TGTGCCTGGAACCCCCGGACAGGGAACGAGCAGTACTTC. Translated, it gives CAWNPRTGNEQYF.

This clonotype is labeled medium-sized. The gene calls are TRBV15 and TRBJ2-1, with TRBD2 identical over 10 bases. Germline V lookup: CDR1 LNHNV, CDR2 YYDKDF (reference sequence). Trimming at V came to 3 bases and at J to 9 bases, leaving 11 bases not matched to a gene. The CDR3 runs to 16 residues. CDR3 in DNA: TGTGCCACCAGCAGGTCTCGAGCAGCGGGAGGGCGTGAGCAGTTCTTC. It translates to CATSRSRAAGGREQFF. The whole variable domain, remainder taken from reference TRBV15 and TRBJ2-1, is DAMVIQNPRYQVTQFGKPVTLSCSQTLNHNVMYWYQQKSSQAPKLLFHYYDKDFNNEADTPDNFQSRRPNTSFCFLDIRSPGLGDTAMYLCATSRSRAAGGREQFFGPGTRLTVL.

As concerns this clonotype: A read error may be the cause here, since a much bigger clone is one base away. This chain connects TRBV11-3 to TRBJ1-1; 7 nucleotides align to TRBD1. The CDR3 has 14 residues. Germline loops: CDR1 SGHNT, CDR2 YENEEA. The ends lost 5 bases at V and 9 bases at J; junction bases unmatched: 12. The CDR3 DNA follows: TGTGCCAGCAGCCTCATGGCAGGGGGAACTAAAGCTTTCTTT. It is translated as CASSLMAGGTKAFF.

The chain is built from TRBV5-1 and TRBJ2-7; D perhaps matches TRBD2 (5 bases). CDR1 SGHRS and CDR2 YFSETQ come from the germline V gene. The CDR3 length is 14 residues. Between the trimmed V and J ends, which lost 0 bases and 6 bases, there was a span of 13 bases. Written as DNA, the CDR3 is TGCGCCAGCAGCTTGGTCCCGGGGATCCGCGAGCAGTACTTC. Translation gives CASSLVPGIREQYF.

This chain links TRBV2 with TRBJ2-5, with D perhaps matching TRBD1 (5 bases). Trimming shortened V by 6 bases and J by 2 bases, and 16 bases separated the two germline ends. Germline assignment: CDR1 SNHLY and CDR2 FYNNEI. The CDR3 runs to 15 residues. CDR3 residues: CASRAKGMAQETQYF. CDR3 sequence (DNA): TGTGCCAGCAGGGCCAAGGGGATGGCGCAAGAGACCCAGTACTTC.

About this clonotype itself: Germline is not matched at one junction end, which may reflect a read error. J is TRBJ2-3 and V is TRBV5-4; 7 positions match TRBD2. The CDR3 has 14 amino acids. Germline CDR1 SGHNT, CDR2 YYREEE (reference sequence). This CDR3 reads CASSPGGGPDTQYF. CDR3 nucleotide sequence: TGCGCCAGCAGCCCGGGCGGGGGTCCAGATACGCAGTATTTT.

About this clonotype: A read error may explain this, as a much larger clone is one base away. The genes are TRBV18 and TRBJ1-4; D ambiguous. The CDR3 totals 13 residues. V lost 3 bases to trimming and J lost 7 bases, with 9 bases between them. Germline CDR1 KGHSH, CDR2 LQKENI. CDR3 nucleotide sequence: TGTGCCAGCTCACCCGACATGGGTGAAAAACTGTTTTTT. Translation: CASSPDMGEKLFF.

This clonotype has just a few counts. The chain joins TRBV5-1 to TRBJ2-3; D unresolved. Germline assignment: CDR1 SGHRS and CDR2 YFSETQ. The CDR3 spans 17 residues. The germline V and J ends were trimmed by 1 base and 0 bases, with 15 bases remaining between them. CDR3 sequence reads: CASSLSSGLGSTDTQYF. In nucleotides, the CDR3 is TGCGCCAGCAGCTTGTCATCGGGTCTGGGAAGCACAGATACGCAGTATTTT. The full variable domain, its missing parts supplied by reference TRBV5-1 and TRBJ2-3, is KAGVTQTPRYLIKTRGQQVTLSCSPISGHRSVSWYQQTPGQGLQFLFEYFSETQRNKGNFPGRFSGRQFSNSRSEMNVSTLELGDSALYLCASSLSSGLGSTDTQYFGPGTRLTVL.

This clonotype is deemed medium-sized. The chain has TRBV29-1 and TRBJ1-4, with 8 bases aligning to TRBD1. Germline V lookup: CDR1 SQVTM, CDR2 ANQGSEA. The CDR3 totals 13 residues. The J segment lost 3 bases and the V segment lost 5 bases, leaving 2 bases of the junction unmatched. The CDR3: CSVMTGANEKLFF. The CDR3 nucleotides read TGCAGCGTTATGACAGGGGCTAATGAAAAACTGTTTTTT.

This clonotype ranks as medium-sized. The DNA of the CDR3 is TGTGCCAGCAGTTACGGGGCGAGGGGGGAGACCCAGTACTTC. Protein sequence: CASSYGARGETQYF. This sequence joins TRBV6-2 or TRBV6-3 and TRBJ2-5, with a weak D call TRBD1 (6 bases). V lost 2 bases and J lost 5, with 12 bases in between. CDR3 length equals 14 residues. Germline V gives CDR1 MNHEY, CDR2 SVGEGT.

This clonotype is medium-sized (0.01 to 0.1%) in the sample. The chain recombines TRBV27 with TRBJ1-2; 9 bases line up with TRBD1. The CDR3 sequence is 13 residues long. Germline CDR1 MNHEY, CDR2 SMNVEV (reference sequence). The trim removed 4 bases at V and 8 bases at J, leaving 5 bases unmatched. CDR3 in DNA: TGTGCCAGCAGTTGGTGGACAGGGGACGGCTACACCTTC. Its protein is CASSWWTGDGYTF.

This clonotype was seen just once. The junction shows a germline mismatch at one end, possibly a read error. This sequence joins TRBV7-9 and TRBJ1-2; 8 bases match TRBD1. Germline V gene sequence: CDR1 SEHNR, CDR2 FQNEAQ (reference sequence). The CDR3 runs 13 residues. Written as DNA, the CDR3 is TGTGCCAGCAGCGACAGGGGCCTCTATGGCTACTCCTTC. Translation gives CASSDRGLYGYSF.

This rearrangement joins TRBV5-1 to TRBJ1-4, with TRBD1 as a possible D gene (5 bases). Germline lookup yields CDR1 SGHRS and CDR2 YFSETQ. The CDR3 has 16 residues. Between the trimmed V and J ends, which lost 0 bases and 4 bases, there was a span of 13 bases. CDR3 DNA sequence: TGCGCCAGCAGCTTGGGACAGAAAAAGGGTAATGAAAAACTGTTTTTT. This sequence encodes CASSLGQKKGNEKLFF.

V gene TRBV7-9 combines with J gene TRBJ2-7; possibly TRBD1 or TRBD2 for D (5 bases each). V was shortened by 3 bases and J by 7 bases, with 10 bases between the two germline ends. Germline V gene lookup returns CDR1 SEHNR and CDR2 FQNEAQ (reference sequence). CDR3 length: 12 residues. CDR3 residues: CASSLDWGEQYF. In nucleotides, the CDR3 is TGTGCCAGCAGCTTGGATTGGGGGGAGCAGTACTTC.

This clonotype has a handful of counts. This rearrangement joins TRBV12-3 or TRBV12-4 to TRBJ1-1; the D gene is possibly TRBD1 (6 bases). The germline V and J ends were trimmed by 2 bases and 4 bases, with 11 bases remaining between them. The CDR3 runs to 14 residues. CDR3 region: CASSLSGVSTEAFF. The CDR3 nucleotides are TGTGCCAGCAGTTTATCAGGGGTTAGCACTGAAGCTTTCTTT.

This clonotype was counted a few times. The chain carries TRBV2 and TRBJ2-1; 8 positions agree with TRBD2. This CDR3 is 13 amino acids long. Germline-derived CDR1 and CDR2 are SNHLY and FYNNEI. Germline trimming cut 3 bases from V and 7 bases from J; bases unmatched to any gene: 2. CDR3 loop: CASSDGGVNEQFF. CDR3 in DNA: TGTGCCAGCAGTGACGGGGGGGTAAATGAGCAGTTCTTC. The entire variable domain, with the rest obtained from reference TRBV2 and TRBJ2-1, is as follows: EPEVTQTPSHQVTQMGQEVILRCVPISNHLYFYWYRQILGQKVEFLVSFYNNEISEKSEIFDDQFSVERPDGSNFTLKIRSTKLEDSAMYFCASSDGGVNEQFFGPGTRLTVL.

By its share, this clonotype is medium-sized. V is TRBV19 and J is TRBJ1-1; 7 bases fit TRBD1. V shed 5 bases and J 4 bases; nucleotides not matched to a gene: 10. CDR3 length: 15 residues. Looked up from germline, CDR1 is LNHDA and CDR2 is SQIVND (reference sequence). Here the CDR3 DNA reads TGTGCCAGTAGTGCCAGACAGGGATCGGGCACTGAAGCTTTCTTT. It yields the protein CASSARQGSGTEAFF.

This clonotype qualifies as medium-sized. The V and J genes are TRBV20-1 and TRBJ2-3, with 7 bases fitting TRBD2. The CDR3 sequence is 14 residues long. The germline V gene has CDR1 DFQATT and CDR2 SNEGSKA (reference sequence). The J segment lost 4 bases and the V segment lost 0 bases, leaving 4 bases of the junction unmatched. The CDR3 loop reads CSARDRAGADTQYF. CDR3 coding DNA: TGCAGTGCTAGAGATAGGGCGGGAGCAGATACGCAGTATTTT.

By share, this clonotype counts as medium-sized. The CDR3: CASSLDAGEVHEQYF. The CDR3 DNA reads as TGTGCCAGCAGCTTAGATGCGGGAGAAGTCCACGAGCAGTACTTC. The genes are TRBV7-6 and TRBJ2-7, with 7 bases identical to TRBD2. Germline CDR1 and CDR2: SGHVS and FNYEAQ. The ends lost 1 base at V and 5 bases at J; junction bases unmatched: 8. CDR3 size: 15 residues.

In its sample, this clonotype is medium-sized. The V gene is TRBV5-4, the J gene TRBJ2-1; a possible D gene is TRBD1 (5 bases). The CDR3 length is 18 residues. Per germline, CDR1 SGHNT and CDR2 YYREEE (reference sequence). The V end lost 1 base, the J end lost 6 bases, and 23 bases lay between the germline ends. CDR3 amino acids: CASSLKVLSDSLGNEQFF. The CDR3 bases are TGTGCCAGCAGCTTGAAGGTATTGAGTGACAGTTTGGGCAATGAGCAGTTCTTC.

Within the sample, this clonotype is medium-sized. This chain links TRBV19 with TRBJ1-4, with 7 bases that match TRBD1. CDR3 length equals 15 residues. V shed 5 bases and J 3 bases; nucleotides not matched to a gene: 6. Germline-derived CDR1 and CDR2 are LNHDA and SQIVND (reference sequence). The CDR3 nucleotides read TGTGCCAGTAGTGTGACAGGGTCTGCTAATGAAAAACTGTTTTTT. Translated: CASSVTGSANEKLFF.

There are a few counts of this clonotype. J is TRBJ1-4 and V is TRBV12-3 or TRBV12-4, with TRBD1 matching over 9 bases. J was trimmed by 12 bases and V by 5 bases; bases with no gene match: 10. The CDR3 runs to 14 residues. DNA of the CDR3: TGTGCCAGCAGTCCGGGACAGGGCCCAGAGGAACTGTTTTTT. This codes for CASSPGQGPEELFF.